These 14 T cell receptor beta chains share one sample of origin, sequenced in a study of blood T cell repertoires in COVID-19. The method was immunoSEQ multiplex PCR; TCRdb's version includes in-frame clones alone and lacks a portion of them. The sample lists about 180,000 clones; 65% to 90% were seen once. Material for sequencing was PBMCs or T cells enriched from blood (not recorded which). These TCRs come from a man over 45 who had recovered from COVID-19.

The V gene is TRBV5-1, the J gene TRBJ2-2; 10 bases agree with TRBD1. Germline V lookup: CDR1 SGHRS, CDR2 YFSETQ. The CDR3 consists of 15 residues. The V segment lost 2 bases and the J segment 5 bases; nucleotides outside the gene matches: 3. CDR3 bases: TGCGCCAGCAGCTTACCGGGACAGGGGACCGGGGAGCTGTTTTTT. As protein: CASSLPGQGTGELFF.

The rearrangement uses TRBV2 and TRBJ2-7; TRBD1 might be the D (6 bases). V was pared by 6 bases and J by 3 bases, with 15 bases between. Germline CDR1 SNHLY, CDR2 FYNNEI. This CDR3 region has 14 residues. The CDR3 nucleotides read TGTGCCAGCAGACAAACCACAGGGTACTACGAGCAGTACTTC. Translation gives CASRQTTGYYEQYF.

The chain links TRBV24-1 to TRBJ2-1, with D perhaps TRBD1 (6 bases). The CDR3 covers 12 residues. Deletions cut 7 bases from V and 7 bases from J, with 10 bases between. CDR1 and CDR2 from the germline V gene are KGHDR and SFDVKD. CDR3 sequence: CATRAGENEQFF. The CDR3 nucleotides read TGTGCCACCAGGGCAGGGGAGAATGAGCAGTTCTTC.

This chain joins TRBV11-2 and TRBJ1-4, with TRBD1 as a possible D gene (5 bases). The ends were cut back, 0 bases at V and 7 bases at J, with 15 bases in the middle. The CDR3 is 16 amino acids. Germline values: CDR1 SGHAT, CDR2 FQNNGV. The CDR3 DNA is TGTGCCAGCAGCTTAGATTTCCCATACGGGGGTGAAAAACTGTTTTTT. It specifies CASSLDFPYGGEKLFF.

Worth noting for this clone: Other DNA sequences in the same sample also yield this CDR3. The chain carries TRBV19 and TRBJ1-6; a possible D gene is TRBD1 (6 bases). The CDR3 has 13 residues. Trimming removed 2 bases at V and 10 bases at J, with 9 bases between. Germline-derived CDR1 and CDR2 are LNHDA and SQIVND (reference sequence). CDR3 protein: CASSIQGNSPLHF. The CDR3 bases are TGTGCCAGTAGTATACAGGGGAACTCACCCCTCCACTTT.

J is TRBJ1-6 and V is TRBV4-1, with a weak D call TRBD1 (6 bases). Trimming cost V 0 bases and J 6 bases, with 12 bases left between them. This CDR3 region has 16 residues. Germline V lookup: CDR1 MGHRA, CDR2 YSYEKL. The CDR3 sequence: CASSQEGGLSNSPLHF. The DNA for the CDR3 is TGCGCCAGCAGCCAAGAGGGGGGGCTGAGTAATTCACCCCTCCACTTT.

V usage is TRBV10-3 and J usage is TRBJ1-3, with D possibly TRBD1 on 5 matching bases. Per germline, CDR1 ENHRY and CDR2 SYGVKD. The CDR3 spans 17 residues. Trimming pared 2 bases from V and 0 bases from J, leaving 14 bases between. CDR3 protein: CAISERGGSVSGNTIYF. CDR3 sequence (DNA): TGTGCCATCAGTGAGAGGGGTGGCAGCGTCTCTGGAAACACCATATATTTT.

The rearrangement links TRBV2 to TRBJ1-1, with D perhaps TRBD1 (6 bases). This CDR3 region has 14 residues. CDR1 is SNHLY, CDR2 FYNNEI, per germline. Trimming removed 5 bases from V and 2 bases from J, with 12 bases in between. The CDR3 DNA reads as TGTGCCAGCAGTACAACAGGGTCTAACACTGAAGCTTTCTTT. It is translated as CASSTTGSNTEAFF.

The chain is built from TRBV11-2 and TRBJ2-7, with a tentative D call TRBD2 (6 bases). Trimming took off 1 base at V and 4 bases at J, with 14 bases between the two ends. In germline, CDR1 is SGHAT, CDR2 FQNNGV. The CDR3 totals 15 residues. DNA of the CDR3: TGTGCCAGCAGCTTAGCCGCCGGGGGTTCTTACGAGCAGTACTTC. It specifies CASSLAAGGSYEQYF.

V is TRBV28 and J is TRBJ1-2; the D gene is possibly TRBD1 (6 bases). The CDR3 length is 12 residues. V lost 6 bases and J lost 7, with 12 bases in between. The V gene's germline CDR1 is MDHEN and CDR2 SYDVKM. This CDR3 is CASRNTGFGYTF. The CDR3 DNA reads as TGTGCCAGCAGGAACACAGGGTTTGGCTACACCTTC.

The J gene is TRBJ1-5, the V gene TRBV6-5; 8 positions agree with TRBD1. V shed 5 bases and J 4 bases; nucleotides not matched to a gene: 7. This CDR3 comprises 15 residues. Germline CDR1 is MNHEY and CDR2 is SVGAGI. CDR3 protein: CASSRTGSGNQPQHF. The CDR3 DNA follows: TGTGCCAGCAGTCGGACAGGGTCGGGAAATCAGCCCCAGCATTTT.

The rearrangement uses TRBV27 and TRBJ1-1, with a tentative D call TRBD1 (6 bases). Germline V gives CDR1 MNHEY, CDR2 SMNVEV (reference sequence). V lost 4 bases and J 5 bases, leaving 11 bases between the germline ends. CDR3 length: 13 amino acids. The CDR3, as DNA: TGTGCCAGCAGTTCCCAGGACAGTACTGAAGCTTTCTTT. Protein: CASSSQDSTEAFF.

This sequence joins TRBV5-8 and TRBJ2-5; TRBD1 matches at 9 bases. Unmatched junction bases numbered 8, after V lost 0 bases and J lost 2 bases. The CDR3 is 17 residues long. Per germline, CDR1 SGHTS and CDR2 YDEGEE. CDR3 region: CASSLDWDRDSQETQYF. In DNA form, the CDR3 reads TGTGCCAGCAGCTTGGATTGGGACAGGGATTCGCAAGAGACCCAGTACTTC.

The rearrangement joins TRBV24-1 to TRBJ2-2; 10 bases match TRBD1. The CDR3 has 17 amino acids. Germline loops: CDR1 KGHDR, CDR2 SFDVKD. Trimming cost V 3 bases and J 6 bases; bases outside gene matches: 9. Here the CDR3 DNA reads TGTGCCACCAGTGATCGCCGGACAGGGGGAAATCCCGGGGAGCTGTTTTTT. Its protein product is CATSDRRTGGNPGELFF.